This T cell receptor beta chain originates from a study of T cell responses to AZD1222 COVID-19 vaccine. In the case of this clone: The antigen remains undetermined.

The study, taken as a whole, reports: Spike-specific TCR breadth and depth both grew after two AZD1222 doses. Samples come after the peak T cell response, not at day 14. Regions left unmutated in variants are reportedly the target of nearly half of spike-specific TCRs. Possibly, clonal diversity was underestimated; donors were largely white British and included more females.

Trimming cost V 8 bases and J 6 bases, with 25 bases left between them. The CDR3 covers 16 residues. Germline V CDR1 and CDR2: SNHLY, FYNNEI. Sequenced by immunoSEQ multiplex PCR; TCRdb stores in-frame clones only, minus some. The sample lists around 120,000 clones, just under 95% occurring once. Source: peripheral blood, taken on day 0 of AZD1222 vaccination. The chain is built from TRBV2 and TRBJ1-2, with D perhaps TRBD1 (6 bases). This receptor was obtained from an adult in good health. The DNA of the CDR3 is TGTGCCAGCCGGAGGGTATCCCCCGGGACAACTCATGGCTACACCTTC. Its protein product is CASRRVSPGTTHGYTF.